This T cell receptor (beta chain) appears in the sequencing data of a study of shared clonotypes between healthy human individuals. Study conclusions and caveats: Roughly 4.7% was the fraction of naive CD4 clonotypes found shared across several donors.

TCRdb's copy holds only in-frame clones and misses some; the assay was immunoSEQ multiplex PCR. Of about 1 million clones in the sample, approximately 72% are singletons; the top ten hold 1.4%. This CDR3 comprises 14 residues. Per germline, CDR1 SEHNR and CDR2 FQNEAQ (reference sequence). The ends lost 1 base at V and 5 bases at J; junction bases unmatched: 0. Only a few counts were recorded for this clone. No antigen is known for it. The V call is TRBV7-9, the J call TRBJ1-5; TRBD1 matches 9 bases. The sequence derives from a man aged 18-30 years in good health. The source material was memory CD4+ T cells sorted from blood. Indicated subset: CD45RA-negative fraction. The CDR3 DNA follows: TGTGCCAGCAGCTTAGGGACAGGGGATCAGCCCCAGCATTTT. It yields the protein CASSLGTGDQPQHF.